This T cell receptor (beta chain) was profiled in a study of blood T cells in healthy people across ages. V shed 0 bases and J shed 4 bases, with 14 bases lying between them. The V gene's germline CDR1 is MNHEY and CDR2 SVGAGI. CDR3 length equals 16 residues. Using a J-beta primer mix together with a sample-barcoded 5' primer, a second PCR was run for about 6 to 12 cycles. TCRdb reprocessed the 5' RACE reads via MiXCR and lists one record per CDR3 protein. The sample carries 450,000 to 700,000 distinct CDR3 sequences, roughly a quarter recorded once. The total RNA that was extracted per sample amounted to at least 5 micrograms.

This TCR was sampled from a woman between 65 and 79 years old in good health. Material: blood. This chain connects TRBV6-5 to TRBJ2-3; D is perhaps TRBD1 or TRBD2 (6 bases each). The CDR3 is CASSYSPGANSDTQYF. CDR3 DNA: TGTGCCAGCAGTTACTCGCCGGGGGCTAATTCAGATACGCAGTATTTT.